These T cell receptor beta chains were read from a single sample in a study of T-cell reconstitution after alpha-beta-depleted transplantation in children. TCRdb recomputed calls from the PCR reads with MiXCR, one row per CDR3 protein. The table lists 600,000 to 700,000 distinct CDR3 sequences, around 16% of them singletons. This specimen was PBMCs from the stem cell graft donor, taken from the stem cell graft. These receptors were obtained from a human donor who donated a stem cell graft to a child with acute myeloid leukemia. CDR3s include the opening cysteine and the closing phenylalanine or tryptophan. Each record gives: clone size, V gene, J gene, CDR3 length, D gene, CDR3 DNA, CDR3 protein. A D gene is named only where the DNA matches it firmly. Some rows mark clone size as missing; the rest say once, few, many or name a class of expanded clone.

abundance: many
v_gene: TRBV29-1
j_gene: TRBJ1-3
len: 13
d_gene: .
CDR3nt: TGCAGCGTAGCTCAGGTCTCTGGAAACACCATATATTTT
CDR3aa: CSVAQVSGNTIYF

abundance: .
v_gene: TRBV20-1
j_gene: TRBJ1-4
len: 15
d_gene: .
CDR3nt: TGCAGTGCTAGAAGGGGCGGAATTACTAATGAGAAACCGTTTTTT
CDR3aa: CSARRGGITNEKPFF

abundance: many
v_gene: TRBV20-1
j_gene: TRBJ2-5
len: 13
d_gene: TRBD2
CDR3nt: TGCAGTGCTATCGGACTAGCGGGGGACCGCCAGTACTTC
CDR3aa: CSAIGLAGDRQYF

abundance: .
v_gene: TRBV28
j_gene: TRBJ1-5
len: 13
d_gene: TRBD1
CDR3nt: TGTGCCAGCAGGACAGGGACCAATCAGCCCCAGCATTTT
CDR3aa: CASRTGTNQPQHF

abundance: .
v_gene: TRBV7-9
j_gene: TRBJ1-2
len: 13
d_gene: .
CDR3nt: TGTGCCAGCAGCTTAGTGGGGAAGGGTGGCTACACCTTC
CDR3aa: CASSLVGKGGYTF

abundance: few
v_gene: TRBV5-1
j_gene: TRBJ2-3
len: 15
d_gene: TRBD2
CDR3nt: TGCGCCAGCAGCTTGGGAGCGGGGGGGCCGAATACGCAGTATTTT
CDR3aa: CASSLGAGGPNTQYF

abundance: .
v_gene: TRBV7-3
j_gene: TRBJ2-5
len: 14
d_gene: TRBD2
CDR3nt: TGTGCCAGCAGCCGAGTGGGGGGGAGTGAGAGCCAGTACTTC
CDR3aa: CASSRVGGSESQYF

abundance: many
v_gene: TRBV29-1
j_gene: TRBJ2-4
len: 12
d_gene: TRBD2
CDR3nt: TGCAGCGTTGGTACTAGCGGTAGCATTCAGTACTTC
CDR3aa: CSVGTSGSIQYF

abundance: .
v_gene: TRBV7-2
j_gene: TRBJ2-7
len: 15
d_gene: .
CDR3nt: TGTGCCAGCAGCTTAACAGCCCCCCTTATTTACGAGCAGTACTTC
CDR3aa: CASSLTAPLIYEQYF

abundance: .
v_gene: TRBV9
j_gene: TRBJ2-3
len: 14
d_gene: .
CDR3nt: TGTGCCAGCAGCGAATACAGGGACACAGATACGCAGTATTTT
CDR3aa: CASSEYRDTDTQYF

abundance: many
v_gene: TRBV7-2
j_gene: TRBJ2-3
len: 13
d_gene: .
CDR3nt: TGTGCCAGCAGCTTAGACCCGGCGGATACGCAGTATTTT
CDR3aa: CASSLDPADTQYF

abundance: .
v_gene: TRBV12-3/TRBV12-4
j_gene: TRBJ1-2
len: 16
d_gene: .
CDR3nt: TGTGCCAGCAGTTTATCCCGACAGAGCACTAACTATGGCTACACCTTC
CDR3aa: CASSLSRQSTNYGYTF

abundance: .
v_gene: TRBV6-1
j_gene: TRBJ2-1
len: 15
d_gene: TRBD2
CDR3nt: TGTGCCAGCAGTCCCCTCGGCGGGAGTGGCAATGAGCAGTTCTTC
CDR3aa: CASSPLGGSGNEQFF

abundance: many
v_gene: TRBV7-2
j_gene: TRBJ2-5
len: 15
d_gene: .
CDR3nt: TGTGCCAGCAGCTCCCGGGGGCCGCCAACGGAGACCCAGTACTTC
CDR3aa: CASSSRGPPTETQYF

abundance: many
v_gene: TRBV29-1
j_gene: TRBJ2-7
len: 11
d_gene: .
CDR3nt: TGCAGCATCCCGGAGGGGAACGAGCAGTACTTC
CDR3aa: CSIPEGNEQYF

abundance: .
v_gene: TRBV24-1
j_gene: TRBJ1-2
len: 13
d_gene: .
CDR3nt: TGTGCCACCAGTAGAGCGGCCAGCTATGGCTACACCTTC
CDR3aa: CATSRAASYGYTF

abundance: .
v_gene: TRBV12-3/TRBV12-4
j_gene: TRBJ2-3
len: 15
d_gene: .
CDR3nt: TGTGCCAGCAGCCGTCCCCTGGCGAAGGCAGATACGCAGTATTTT
CDR3aa: CASSRPLAKADTQYF

abundance: few
v_gene: TRBV5-5
j_gene: TRBJ1-6
len: 15
d_gene: TRBD1
CDR3nt: TGTGCCAGCAGCCTCGGACAGGAGGCTAATTCACCCCTCCACTTT
CDR3aa: CASSLGQEANSPLHF

abundance: .
v_gene: TRBV4-1
j_gene: TRBJ2-4
len: 21
d_gene: TRBD1
CDR3nt: TGCGCCAGCAGCCAAGATCACGCTGGCGGGACAGGGATATTAGCCAAAAACATTCAGTACTTC
CDR3aa: CASSQDHAGGTGILAKNIQYF

abundance: once
v_gene: TRBV5-1
j_gene: TRBJ2-3
len: 14
d_gene: .
CDR3nt: TGCGCCAGCAGCCTTGGGGGGTACGGAGATACGCAGTATTTT
CDR3aa: CASSLGGYGDTQYF

abundance: few
v_gene: TRBV7-2
j_gene: TRBJ2-5
len: 14
d_gene: .
CDR3nt: TGTGCCAGCAGCTTCTACCGGGGCGCGGAGACCCAGTACTTC
CDR3aa: CASSFYRGAETQYF

abundance: many
v_gene: TRBV5-5
j_gene: TRBJ2-5
len: 15
d_gene: .
CDR3nt: TGTGCCAGCAGCTCTATAGGAGATATGAAAGAGACCCAGTACTTC
CDR3aa: CASSSIGDMKETQYF

abundance: .
v_gene: TRBV6-2/TRBV6-3
j_gene: TRBJ1-1
len: 13
d_gene: .
CDR3nt: TGTGCCAGCAGTTACCTGGGGCGCACTGAAGCTTTCTTT
CDR3aa: CASSYLGRTEAFF

abundance: once
v_gene: TRBV12-2
j_gene: TRBJ1-1
len: 15
d_gene: .
CDR3nt: TGTGCAAGTCGCCCTCGACAGCTTATGAACACTGAAGCTTTCTTT
CDR3aa: CASRPRQLMNTEAFF

abundance: many
v_gene: TRBV29-1
j_gene: TRBJ2-1
len: 13
d_gene: .
CDR3nt: TGCAGCGCCCTGACAACTACGTACAATGAGCAGTTCTTC
CDR3aa: CSALTTTYNEQFF

abundance: many
v_gene: TRBV12-3/TRBV12-4
j_gene: TRBJ1-2
len: 16
d_gene: .
CDR3nt: TGTGCCAGCAGTTTAGCGCTAGGCGGCTCTAACTATGGCTACACCTTC
CDR3aa: CASSLALGGSNYGYTF

abundance: few
v_gene: TRBV20-1
j_gene: TRBJ2-5
len: 14
d_gene: .
CDR3nt: TGCAGCTTGCCGGGACCCTTCCGGCGGGAGACCCAGTACTTC
CDR3aa: CSLPGPFRRETQYF

abundance: .
v_gene: TRBV20-1
j_gene: TRBJ1-1
len: 9
d_gene: TRBD1
CDR3nt: TGCAGCGCTCGACAGGGTCCTTTCTTT
CDR3aa: CSARQGPFF

abundance: .
v_gene: TRBV7-9
j_gene: TRBJ2-5
len: 15
d_gene: TRBD1
CDR3nt: TGTGCCAGCAGCACCAACAGACAGGGGGAAGAGACCCAGTACTTC
CDR3aa: CASSTNRQGEETQYF

abundance: few
v_gene: TRBV12-3/TRBV12-4
j_gene: TRBJ2-6
len: 17
d_gene: TRBD1
CDR3nt: TGTGCCAGCAGTTTTTCCCAGGGGGCGTCAGGGGCCAACGTCCTGACTTTC
CDR3aa: CASSFSQGASGANVLTF

abundance: few
v_gene: TRBV7-2
j_gene: TRBJ2-1
len: 17
d_gene: TRBD1
CDR3nt: TGTGCCAGCAGCTTAGCTTCACTGGGACAGGGGGGGAATGAGCAGTTCTTC
CDR3aa: CASSLASLGQGGNEQFF

abundance: .
v_gene: TRBV7-8
j_gene: TRBJ1-2
len: 17
d_gene: TRBD1
CDR3nt: TGTGCCAGCAGCGCAAACCTTTCCGGGACAGGGAATTATGGCTACACCTTC
CDR3aa: CASSANLSGTGNYGYTF

abundance: few
v_gene: TRBV20-1
j_gene: TRBJ2-2
len: 14
d_gene: .
CDR3nt: TGCAGTGCTAGAGATATGGTCTATACTGGGGAGCTGTTTTTT
CDR3aa: CSARDMVYTGELFF

abundance: .
v_gene: TRBV4-2
j_gene: TRBJ2-3
len: 17
d_gene: TRBD2
CDR3nt: TGTGCCAGCAGCCAAGAGGATCGGGGACTAGCGGCAAATACGCAGTATTTT
CDR3aa: CASSQEDRGLAANTQYF

abundance: many
v_gene: TRBV12-3/TRBV12-4
j_gene: TRBJ2-7
len: 16
d_gene: TRBD1
CDR3nt: TGTGCCAGGGACCATTACCGGGACAGGGGAGTTGTCGAGCAGTACTTC
CDR3aa: CARDHYRDRGVVEQYF

abundance: few
v_gene: TRBV12-3/TRBV12-4
j_gene: TRBJ1-1
len: 14
d_gene: .
CDR3nt: TGTGCCAGCACCTACGGGGGAGTCGACACTGAAGCTTTCTTT
CDR3aa: CASTYGGVDTEAFF

abundance: .
v_gene: TRBV7-3
j_gene: TRBJ2-1
len: 15
d_gene: TRBD2
CDR3nt: TGTGCCAGCAGCCCCGGGGGGGCTAGCTACGATGAGCAGTTCTTC
CDR3aa: CASSPGGASYDEQFF

abundance: many
v_gene: TRBV20-1
j_gene: TRBJ2-3
len: 16
d_gene: TRBD2
CDR3nt: TGCAGTGCTACAAGGCGGGGGGGTTTTAGCACAGATACGCAGTATTTT
CDR3aa: CSATRRGGFSTDTQYF

abundance: many
v_gene: TRBV4-3
j_gene: TRBJ2-7
len: 15
d_gene: TRBD1
CDR3nt: TGCGCCAGCAGCCAAGTATGGACAGGGACAGGGGAGCAGTACTTC
CDR3aa: CASSQVWTGTGEQYF

abundance: .
v_gene: TRBV4-1
j_gene: TRBJ1-1
len: 14
d_gene: .
CDR3nt: TGCGCCAGCAGGGGACCTCTGATGAACACTGAAGCTTTCTTT
CDR3aa: CASRGPLMNTEAFF

abundance: many
v_gene: TRBV20-1
j_gene: TRBJ2-5
len: 13
d_gene: .
CDR3nt: TGCAGTGCTAGTCGCGGGCCGGCGGAGACCCAGTACTTC
CDR3aa: CSASRGPAETQYF

abundance: few
v_gene: TRBV12-3/TRBV12-4
j_gene: TRBJ2-7
len: 15
d_gene: .
CDR3nt: TGTGCCAGCAGTTTAGCCCAGGGGGGAACATACGAGCAGTACTTC
CDR3aa: CASSLAQGGTYEQYF

abundance: many
v_gene: TRBV12-3/TRBV12-4
j_gene: TRBJ1-6
len: 15
d_gene: .
CDR3nt: TGTGCCAGCAGAAAAAGGGAGGGGAGTAATTCACCCCTCCACTTT
CDR3aa: CASRKREGSNSPLHF

abundance: few
v_gene: TRBV5-1
j_gene: TRBJ1-1
len: 13
d_gene: .
CDR3nt: TGCGCCAGCAGCTCCAAAGGGGACACTGAAGCTTTCTTT
CDR3aa: CASSSKGDTEAFF

abundance: .
v_gene: TRBV7-3
j_gene: TRBJ1-1
len: 17
d_gene: .
CDR3nt: TGTGCCAGCAGCTTCCACCTCGGGGGCGCGGCGAACACTGAAGCTTTCTTT
CDR3aa: CASSFHLGGAANTEAFF

abundance: few
v_gene: TRBV2
j_gene: TRBJ2-5
len: 15
d_gene: TRBD2
CDR3nt: TGTGCCAGCAGTGAAGGGGGGGGACCAGGAGAGACCCAGTACTTC
CDR3aa: CASSEGGGPGETQYF

abundance: many
v_gene: TRBV7-2
j_gene: TRBJ1-5
len: 15
d_gene: TRBD1
CDR3nt: TGTGCCAGCAGACTGGACAGGTCTAGCAATCAGCCCCAGCATTTT
CDR3aa: CASRLDRSSNQPQHF

abundance: few
v_gene: TRBV5-1
j_gene: TRBJ2-3
len: 15
d_gene: TRBD2
CDR3nt: TGCGCCAGCAGCTTGGCTGCGGGGGGTCCAGATACGCAGTATTTT
CDR3aa: CASSLAAGGPDTQYF

abundance: many
v_gene: TRBV20-1
j_gene: TRBJ2-3
len: 15
d_gene: TRBD2
CDR3nt: TGCAGTGCTCCCTGGCGGGGGGAGAGCACAGATACGCAGTATTTT
CDR3aa: CSAPWRGESTDTQYF

abundance: .
v_gene: TRBV7-2
j_gene: TRBJ1-3
len: 15
d_gene: TRBD1
CDR3nt: TGTGCCAGCAGCGTAACAGGGGAACCTGGAAACACCATATATTTT
CDR3aa: CASSVTGEPGNTIYF

abundance: .
v_gene: TRBV6-1
j_gene: TRBJ1-5
len: 17
d_gene: TRBD1
CDR3nt: TGTTCCAGCAGTGACCCGACAGGGGAGTTGAGCAATCAGCCCCAGCATTTT
CDR3aa: CSSSDPTGELSNQPQHF

abundance: few
v_gene: TRBV5-1
j_gene: TRBJ2-1
len: 14
d_gene: .
CDR3nt: TGCGCCAGCAGCTCGGGCAGTTTCTACAATGAGCAGTTCTTC
CDR3aa: CASSSGSFYNEQFF

abundance: .
v_gene: TRBV21-1
j_gene: TRBJ2-1
len: 15
d_gene: .
CDR3nt: TGTGCCAGCAGCACCAACAGAAGCTCCTACAATGAGCAGTTCTTC
CDR3aa: CASSTNRSSYNEQFF

abundance: many
v_gene: TRBV20-1
j_gene: TRBJ1-5
len: 14
d_gene: .
CDR3nt: TGCAGTGCTAGGGCGGGGTATAGCAATCAGCCCCAGCATTTT
CDR3aa: CSARAGYSNQPQHF

abundance: .
v_gene: TRBV28
j_gene: TRBJ2-3
len: 12
d_gene: .
CDR3nt: TGTGCCAGCAGTTTGGGACCAGATACGCAGTATTTT
CDR3aa: CASSLGPDTQYF

abundance: .
v_gene: TRBV15
j_gene: TRBJ2-5
len: 15
d_gene: TRBD1
CDR3nt: TGTGCCACCAGCAAAGGACAGGGCCTCCAAGAGACCCAGTACTTC
CDR3aa: CATSKGQGLQETQYF

abundance: many
v_gene: TRBV20-1
j_gene: TRBJ1-2
len: 12
d_gene: .
CDR3nt: TGCAGTGCTACCCCAGGGAACTATGGCTACACCTTC
CDR3aa: CSATPGNYGYTF

abundance: many
v_gene: TRBV5-8
j_gene: TRBJ2-1
len: 15
d_gene: .
CDR3nt: TGTGCCAGTTACCAGGGGCTAGCGGTCTACAATGAGCAGTTCTTC
CDR3aa: CASYQGLAVYNEQFF

abundance: many
v_gene: TRBV20-1
j_gene: TRBJ1-3
len: 15
d_gene: .
CDR3nt: TGCAGTGCTCCCTGGGGAGACGGAGCCGGTGACACCATATATTTT
CDR3aa: CSAPWGDGAGDTIYF